These 27 T cell receptor beta chains share one sample of origin, sequenced in a study of graft-versus-host responses after intestinal transplantation. Lymphocytes from graft epithelium and lamina propria were isolated. Measured with immunoSEQ multiplex PCR; TCRdb has only the in-frame clones, and not every one. The profile covers around 15,000 clones, with over 70% appearing a single time and 7.5% to 9% taken by the ten largest. Source: ileum tissue, taken approximately 450 days after intestinal transplant. Receptors were obtained from a human patient who received an intestinal transplant, so some T cells may come from the graft donor.

J is TRBJ2-5 and V is TRBV19, with TRBD2 as a possible D gene (6 bases). This CDR3 is 13 amino acids long. V shed 5 bases and J shed 2 bases, with 9 bases lying between them. CDR1 LNHDA and CDR2 SQIVND come from the germline V gene (reference sequence). CDR3 in amino acids: CASSWGRQETQYF. CDR3 nucleotide sequence: TGTGCCAGTAGTTGGGGGAGGCAAGAGACCCAGTACTTC.

This clone was seen once. The gene calls are TRBV4-1 and TRBJ1-2, with D hard to call. Trimming took off 1 base at V and 5 bases at J, with 20 bases between the two ends. CDR3 length: 17 residues. Germline V gene sequence: CDR1 MGHRA, CDR2 YSYEKL. CDR3 loop: CASSQVYSQLPIYGYTF. CDR3 DNA sequence: TGCGCCAGCAGCCAAGTCTATTCGCAGCTTCCCATTTATGGCTACACCTTC.

A note on this clone: Germline and junction disagree at one end, which may indicate a read error. The V call is TRBV13, the J call TRBJ2-7; tentatively, D is TRBD1 (6 bases). The germline gives CDR1 PRHDT, CDR2 FYEKMQ (reference sequence). This CDR3 is built from 12 residues. The CDR3, as DNA: TGTGCCAGCAGCCCCCCGGGACACCGGTTACCCTTC. Its translation is CASSPPGHRLPF.

This clone was counted a single time. The chain links TRBV4-3 to TRBJ2-5; D is perhaps TRBD2 (5 bases). V was trimmed by 5 bases and J by 1 base, leaving 11 bases between them. The CDR3 spans 14 residues. Germline-derived CDR1 and CDR2 are LGHNA and YSLEER. CDR3 region: CASSKVAPQETQYF. For the CDR3, the DNA is TGCGCCAGCAGCAAGGTAGCGCCCCAAGAGACCCAGTACTTC.

Points on this clone: A junction boundary mismatches the germline segment, possibly from a read error. The CDR3 sequence: CASSLGGTSQETQYF. CDR3 nucleotide sequence: TGTGCTAGCAGCCTAGGGGGCACCTCCCAAGAGACCCAGTACTTC. The chain uses TRBV7-7 and TRBJ2-5; 7 bases fit TRBD1. Per the germline V gene, CDR1 is SSHAT and CDR2 is FNYEAQ (reference sequence). There are 15 residues in the CDR3. Full variable domain (outside the CDR3, taken from reference TRBV7-7 and TRBJ2-5): GAGVSQSPRYKVTKRGQDVTLRCDPISSHATLYWYQQALGQGPEFLTYFNYEAQPDKSGLPSDRFSAERPEGSISTLTIQRTEQRDSAMYRCASSLGGTSQETQYFGPGTRLLVL.

The chain carries TRBV7-8 and TRBJ1-2; 7 bases are shared with TRBD1. V shed 1 base and J 4 bases; nucleotides not matched to a gene: 9. Germline loops: CDR1 SGHVS, CDR2 FQNEAQ. The CDR3 is made up of 16 amino acids. DNA for the CDR3: TGTGCCAGCAGCTTAGGGTCAACAGGGGCCCCCTATGGCTACACCTTC. This translates into CASSLGSTGAPYGYTF.

The J gene is TRBJ2-7, the V gene TRBV2, with D perhaps TRBD1 (6 bases). This CDR3 is 16 amino acids long. Trimming removed 1 base from V and 4 bases from J, with 17 bases in between. Looked up from germline, CDR1 is SNHLY and CDR2 is FYNNEI. The CDR3 nucleotides read TGTGCCAGCAGTGAAGTTGCCCCTGGACAGTTATACGAGCAGTACTTC. Its translation is CASSEVAPGQLYEQYF.

The CDR3 sequence is CASSLWAANEKLFF. CDR3 DNA: TGTGCCAGCAGCTTGTGGGCTGCTAATGAAAAACTGTTTTTT. The chain carries TRBV5-5 and TRBJ1-4; D unresolved. Germline V lookup: CDR1 SGHKS, CDR2 YYEKEE (reference sequence). The V end lost 1 base, the J end lost 3 bases, and 7 bases lay between the germline ends. The CDR3 extends over 14 amino acids.

DNA of the CDR3: TGTGCCAGCAGCTTACTAGGGGGTGCTGAAGCTTTCTTT. Its protein is CASSLLGGAEAFF. The chain joins TRBV7-3 to TRBJ1-1; TRBD1 might be the D (6 bases). The CDR3 consists of 13 residues. Trimming left V 2 bases short and J 6 bases short, with 10 bases between. In germline, CDR1 is SGHTA, CDR2 FQGTGA.

This chain links TRBV19 with TRBJ1-1; no clear D. Per the germline V gene, CDR1 is LNHDA and CDR2 is SQIVND (reference sequence). The CDR3 sequence is 18 residues long. The V gene lost 3 bases and the J gene lost 2 bases, with 22 bases spanning the gap. The chain's CDR3 is CASSIGWALRGYNTEAFF. Here the CDR3 DNA reads TGTGCCAGTAGTATCGGTTGGGCTCTTCGAGGCTATAACACTGAAGCTTTCTTT.

Remarks on this clone: Different DNA sequences within this sample yield the same CDR3. This chain uses TRBV25-1 with TRBJ2-1, with TRBD1 identical over 11 bases. This CDR3 is 15 amino acids long. The germline gives CDR1 MGHDK, CDR2 SYGVNS. The V gene end was trimmed by 2 bases and the J gene end by 6 bases; junction bases not matched to a gene: 3. This CDR3 reads CASSEVGTGGNEQFF. Here the CDR3 DNA reads TGTGCCAGCAGTGAAGTCGGGACAGGGGGCAATGAGCAGTTCTTC.

This clone was found once. The chain uses TRBV4-1 and TRBJ1-1, with a weak D call TRBD1 (5 bases). CDR1 is MGHRA, CDR2 YSYEKL, per germline. Trimming left V 8 bases short and J 5 bases short, with 24 bases between. This CDR3 has 16 residues. As DNA, the CDR3 is TGCGCCAGCCGACAAGTCTGGCAGGGCCTGGGGACTGAAGCTTTCTTT. It translates to CASRQVWQGLGTEAFF.

A few counts support this clone. The chain uses TRBV18 and TRBJ1-2, with 7 bases lining up with TRBD1. Trimming took 3 bases from V and 7 from J; bases not matched to a gene: 5. Germline V gives CDR1 KGHSH, CDR2 LQKENI. The CDR3 has 13 residues. This chain's CDR3 is CASSPSRGIGYTF. The CDR3 bases are TGTGCCAGCTCACCGAGCAGGGGGATTGGCTACACCTTC.

The rearrangement uses TRBV9 and TRBJ2-5; D may correspond to TRBD1 or TRBD2 (6 bases each). Trimming shortened V by 3 bases and J by 3 bases, and 15 bases separated the two germline ends. This CDR3 is built from 15 residues. In germline, CDR1 is SGDLS, CDR2 YYNGEE. The DNA for the CDR3 is TGTGCCAGCAGCGCCGATGGGGGGCGGGAAGAGACCCAGTACTTC. Protein product: CASSADGGREETQYF.

The rearrangement links TRBV7-2 to TRBJ1-5, with 7 nucleotides matching TRBD1. Germline trimming cut 7 bases from V and 2 bases from J; bases unmatched to any gene: 8. The CDR3 extends over 15 amino acids. The V gene's germline CDR1 is SGHTA and CDR2 FQGNSA. For the CDR3, the DNA is TGTGCCAGCAACGACAGGGCAGGGGGCAATCAGCCCCAGCATTTT. It translates to CASNDRAGGNQPQHF.

V usage is TRBV6-5 and J usage is TRBJ2-5; maybe TRBD2 (5 bases). The J call may be incorrect, as the DNA end agrees better with TRBJ2-7. The CDR3 extends over 16 amino acids. In germline, CDR1 is MNHEY, CDR2 SVGAGI. The CDR3 reads CASSYGGLLGSYEQYF. CDR3 sequence (DNA): TGTGCCAGCAGTTACGGCGGGCTGCTGGGCTCCTACGAGCAGTACTTC.

This chain joins TRBV29-1 and TRBJ2-7; D is tentatively TRBD1 or TRBD2 (5 bases each). This CDR3 region has 10 residues. V was cut by 6 bases and J by 4 bases, with 7 bases left in between. Germline-derived CDR1 and CDR2 are SQVTM and ANQGSEA. CDR3 sequence: CSVGEYEQYF. The CDR3 nucleotides read TGCAGCGTGGGGGAATACGAGCAGTACTTC.

This rearrangement joins TRBV11-2 to TRBJ2-6; D call uncertain. Germline assignment: CDR1 SGHAT and CDR2 FQNNGV. CDR3 length equals 15 residues. Trimming left V 6 bases short and J 2 bases short, with 11 bases between. This CDR3 is CASSLEFPGANVLTF. The CDR3 region has the DNA TGTGCCAGCAGTCTGGAGTTTCCTGGGGCCAACGTCCTGACTTTC.

The V gene is TRBV11-2, the J gene TRBJ2-7; D remains ambiguous. This CDR3 comprises 12 residues. From germline, CDR1 is SGHAT and CDR2 FQNNGV. The V end was cut by 1 base, the J end by 4 bases, with 5 bases between. The CDR3 sequence is CASSLGVYEQYF. The CDR3 DNA sequence: TGTGCCAGCAGCTTAGGCGTATACGAGCAGTACTTC.

The chain recombines TRBV5-6 with TRBJ1-2; TRBD1 matches 9 bases. The CDR3 totals 15 residues. Unmatched junction bases numbered 7, after V lost 3 bases and J lost 4 bases. Germline V gene sequence: CDR1 SGHDT, CDR2 YYEEEE. The CDR3 reads CASSSPDRGGYGYTF. The DNA for the CDR3 is TGTGCCAGCAGCTCCCCGGACAGGGGTGGCTATGGCTACACCTTC.

The count of this clone is one. The chain uses TRBV27 and TRBJ2-5, with 8 bases fitting TRBD2. Judging by the DNA end, TRBJ2-7 fits better; the J call may be wrong. In germline, CDR1 is MNHEY, CDR2 SMNVEV (reference sequence). CDR3 length: 17 residues. The DNA for the CDR3 is TGTGCCAGCAGACTTACCTGGGACCGGGGGGGGATCTACGAGCAGTACTTC. Amino acids: CASRLTWDRGGIYEQYF.

This clone appeared once. The gene calls are TRBV6-5 and TRBJ1-2; D remains unclear. Trimming took off 10 bases at V and 8 bases at J, with 17 bases between the two ends. CDR1 MNHEY and CDR2 SVGAGI come from the germline V gene. This CDR3 has 12 amino acids. CDR3: CATKPEVGGYTF. The CDR3 region has the DNA TGTGCCACAAAGCCCGAGGTTGGGGGCTACACCTTC.

Details on this clone: Mismatch with germline at one junction end may stem from a read error. The rearrangement uses TRBV5-1 and TRBJ2-1; 9 positions agree with TRBD2. Looked up from germline, CDR1 is SGHRS and CDR2 is YFSETQ. The CDR3 is 15 amino acids. The CDR3 protein is CASRPFSGSYDEQFF. The CDR3 DNA sequence: TGCGCCAGCAGACCATTTAGCGGGAGCTACGATGAGCAGTTCTTC.

The gene calls are TRBV11-2 and TRBJ2-3; 9 bases line up with TRBD2. The junction had 9 bases not matched to a gene; V was cut back by 4 bases and J by 4 bases. CDR1 and CDR2 (germline): SGHAT, FQNNGV. The CDR3 loop spans 16 amino acids. The DNA for the CDR3 is TGTGCCAGCAGCTGGATAGCGGGAGCCCCCGCAGATACGCAGTATTTT. This sequence encodes CASSWIAGAPADTQYF.

The V gene is TRBV6-6, the J gene TRBJ1-3, with D uncertain. Per the germline V gene, CDR1 is MNHNY and CDR2 is SVGAGI (reference sequence). The CDR3 consists of 15 residues. Deletions cut 0 bases from V and 4 bases from J, with 10 bases between. CDR3 region: CASSYSPGGGNTIYF. Written as DNA, the CDR3 is TGTGCCAGCAGTTACTCGCCCGGAGGCGGAAACACCATATATTTT.

The CDR3 sequence is CASSPYGNEQFF. The CDR3 DNA sequence: TGTGCCAGCTCACCATACGGGAATGAGCAGTTCTTC. The V gene is TRBV18, the J gene TRBJ2-1; no reliable D call. The length of the CDR3 is 12 residues. With 2 bases removed from V and 7 bases from J, the gap between germline ends came to 6 bases. The germline gives CDR1 KGHSH, CDR2 LQKENI.

CDR3 residues: CASSPLNPGHTGELFF. Here the CDR3 DNA reads TGCGCCAGCAGCCCCTTAAACCCAGGGCACACCGGGGAGCTGTTTTTT. The chain links TRBV5-1 to TRBJ2-2, with a weak D call TRBD1 (5 bases). Germline-derived CDR1 and CDR2 are SGHRS and YFSETQ. V was trimmed by 4 bases and J by 3 bases, leaving 16 bases between them. CDR3 length equals 16 residues.